This T cell receptor beta chain was sequenced in a study of blood T cell repertoires in COVID-19. Background on the study: The origin of the acute and convalescent COVID-19 samples was the United States, Italy and Spain. PBMCs, B-cell-depleted T cells, or T cells were the source of the cDNA or gDNA that made up the material.

Germline lookup yields CDR1 SQVTM and CDR2 ANQGSEA. V lost 5 bases and J 1 base, leaving 14 bases between the germline ends. The CDR3 has 14 residues. Sequenced by immunoSEQ multiplex PCR; TCRdb stores in-frame clones only, minus some. Of 180,000 or so clones listed, 86% are singletons. The participants were between roughly 18 and 100 years old and came from under 25 US areas. This sequence was found in a man between 35 and 55 years old with acute COVID-19. Sequenced sample: PBMCs or T cells enriched from blood (not recorded which). The rearrangement joins TRBV29-1 to TRBJ1-1; D may be TRBD1 (6 bases). The CDR3 bases are TGCAGCGTTCCCGACAGGACTAGGAACACTGAAGCTTTCTTT. This translates into CSVPDRTRNTEAFF.